This TCR beta chain was captured in a study of T cells in tuberculosis. Study observations and caveats: Shorter CDR3-alpha in active tuberculosis partly drove smaller distances.

Germline-derived CDR1 and CDR2 are SNHLY and FYNNEI. Trimming cost V 4 bases and J 2 bases, with 18 bases left between them. CDR3 length equals 17 residues. This clone was observed a single time. Antigen: not known. TCRdb's copy holds only in-frame clones and misses some; the assay was immunoSEQ multiplex PCR. The data hold some 30,000 clones, with roughly 94% observed a single time. Tuberculin skin test and IGRA determined adolescents' latent tuberculosis status at entry. Specimen: PBMCs. V and J are TRBV2 and TRBJ1-5, with D uncertain. The origin of this receptor is a donor aged 10 to 29 with latent tuberculosis or without tuberculosis infection. Here the CDR3 DNA reads TGTGCCAGCAGTGCCCGACCGCCCGTAGGAGGCAATCAGCCCCAGCATTTT. It yields the protein CASSARPPVGGNQPQHF. Together with reference TRBV2 and TRBJ1-5, the CDR3 gives the full variable domain: EPEVTQTPSHQVTQMGQEVILRCVPISNHLYFYWYRQILGQKVEFLVSFYNNEISEKSEIFDDQFSVERPDGSNFTLKIRSTKLEDSAMYFCASSARPPVGGNQPQHFGDGTRLSIL.